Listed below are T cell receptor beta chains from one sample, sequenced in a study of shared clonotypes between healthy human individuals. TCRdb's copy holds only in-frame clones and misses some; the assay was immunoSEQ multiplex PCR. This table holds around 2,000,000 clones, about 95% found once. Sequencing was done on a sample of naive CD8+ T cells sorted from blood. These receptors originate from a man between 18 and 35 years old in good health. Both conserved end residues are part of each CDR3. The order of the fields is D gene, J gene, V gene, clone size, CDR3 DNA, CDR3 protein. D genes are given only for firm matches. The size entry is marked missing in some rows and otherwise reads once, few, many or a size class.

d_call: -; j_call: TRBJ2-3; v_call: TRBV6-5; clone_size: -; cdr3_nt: TGTGCCAGCAGTTCTGACCCATATACAGATACGCAGTATTTT; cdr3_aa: CASSSDPYTDTQYF
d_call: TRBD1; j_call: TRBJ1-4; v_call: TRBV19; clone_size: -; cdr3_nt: TGTGCCAGTAGTACAGGGGGCGCTGGGCTGTTTTTT; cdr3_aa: CASSTGGAGLFF
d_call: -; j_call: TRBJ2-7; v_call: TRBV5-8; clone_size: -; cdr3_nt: TGTGCCAGCAGCTACATCAGGGAGGACTACGAGCAGTACTTC; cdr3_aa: CASSYIREDYEQYF
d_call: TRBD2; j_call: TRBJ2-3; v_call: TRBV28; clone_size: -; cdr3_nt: TGTGCCAGCAGTCACCCCGGACTAGCGGGGGACACAGATACGCAGTATTTT; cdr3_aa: CASSHPGLAGDTDTQYF
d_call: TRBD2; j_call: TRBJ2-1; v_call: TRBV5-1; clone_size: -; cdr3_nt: TGCGCCAGCAGCTTCCTTCTAGCGGGAGTTGACAATGAGCAGTTCTTC; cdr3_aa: CASSFLLAGVDNEQFF
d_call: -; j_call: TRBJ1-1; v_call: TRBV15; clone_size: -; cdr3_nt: TGTGCCACCAGCAGAGTCATGGACACTGAAGCTTTCTTT; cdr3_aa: CATSRVMDTEAFF
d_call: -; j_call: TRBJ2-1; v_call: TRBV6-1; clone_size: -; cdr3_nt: TGTGCCAGCAGGGAGGGGCGGCCGCACTACAATGAGCAGTTCTTC; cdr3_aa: CASREGRPHYNEQFF
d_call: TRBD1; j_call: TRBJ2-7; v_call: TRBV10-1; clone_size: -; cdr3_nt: TGCGCCAGCAGTGACCCGGGACAGGGGGTCGATTGGGGAGAGCAGTACTTC; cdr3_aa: CASSDPGQGVDWGEQYF
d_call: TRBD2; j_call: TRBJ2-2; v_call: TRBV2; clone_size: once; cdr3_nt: TGTGCCACCGAGGAGGCGGGAGGAGGCACCGGGGAGCTGTTTTTT; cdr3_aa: CATEEAGGGTGELFF
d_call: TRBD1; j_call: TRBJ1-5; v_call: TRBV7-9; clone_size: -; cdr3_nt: TGTGCCAGCAGCTTCGGGACAGGTAATCAGCCCCAGCATTTT; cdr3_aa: CASSFGTGNQPQHF
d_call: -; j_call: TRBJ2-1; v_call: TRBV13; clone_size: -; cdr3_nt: TGTGCCAGCAGCTCCCAGTACCCATCCTACAATGAGCAGTTCTTC; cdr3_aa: CASSSQYPSYNEQFF
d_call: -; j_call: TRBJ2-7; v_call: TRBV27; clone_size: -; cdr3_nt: TGTGCCAGCAGTCTGGACCCTGGGGTCGGGTACGAGCAGTACTTC; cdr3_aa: CASSLDPGVGYEQYF
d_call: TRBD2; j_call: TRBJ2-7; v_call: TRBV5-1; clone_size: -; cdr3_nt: TGCGCCAGCAGCTTGGGCTACACTAGCGGGGACTACGAGCAGTACTTC; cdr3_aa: CASSLGYTSGDYEQYF
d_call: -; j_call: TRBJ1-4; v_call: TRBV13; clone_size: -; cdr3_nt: TGTGCCAGCAGCTCCTCAACTAATGAAAAACTGTTTTTT; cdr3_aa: CASSSSTNEKLFF
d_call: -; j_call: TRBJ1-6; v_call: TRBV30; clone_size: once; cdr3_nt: TGTGCCTGGTCCTCCGGGACGGGATATAGTTCACCCCTCCACTTT; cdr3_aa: CAWSSGTGYSSPLHF
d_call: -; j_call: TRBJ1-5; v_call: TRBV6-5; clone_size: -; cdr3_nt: TGTGCCAGCAGTCCCCCCGACAGCAATCAGCCCCAGCATTTT; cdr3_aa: CASSPPDSNQPQHF
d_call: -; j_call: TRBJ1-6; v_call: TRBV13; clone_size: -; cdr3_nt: TGTGCCAGCAGCTTGGGGGCGCTATCGGGGAATTCACCCCTCCACTTT; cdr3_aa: CASSLGALSGNSPLHF
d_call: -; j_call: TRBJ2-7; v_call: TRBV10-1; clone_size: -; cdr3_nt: TGCGCCAGCAGTGAGTCGGTGGGGGGCGAGCAGTACTTC; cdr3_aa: CASSESVGGEQYF